Listed below are T cell receptor beta chains from one sample, sequenced in a study of cytotoxic CD8 clonotypes in ibrutinib-treated CLL. Libraries were prepared by immunoSEQ multiplex PCR; TCRdb keeps only in-frame clonotypes and omits some of them. Of 76,000 or so clones listed, less than 85% were seen once; the top ten hold roughly 40%. Source: PBMCs, taken after 24 months of ibrutinib treatment. These receptors all come from a human donor with chronic lymphocytic leukemia. The CDR3 runs from the conserved cysteine through the conserved F or W. D genes are given only for firm matches. Clone size is not always given. Where it is, it says once, few, many or a class for expanded clones.

j_gene | d_gene | abundance | v_gene | CDR3nt | CDR3aa
TRBJ1-1 | NA | NA | TRBV4-1 | TGCGCCAGCAGCCCTATGGTGGGAAACACTGAAGCTTTCTTT | CASSPMVGNTEAFF
TRBJ2-3 | NA | NA | TRBV10-3 | TGTGCCACCTCTACGCAGGGATACACAGATACGCAGTATTTT | CATSTQGYTDTQYF
TRBJ1-1 | NA | NA | TRBV9 | TGTGCCAGCAGCGGTACAGGGACTGAAGCTTTCTTT | CASSGTGTEAFF
TRBJ1-2 | NA | NA | TRBV28 | TGTGCCAGCAGTTTAGTCGGACGGTACTATGGCTACACCTTC | CASSLVGRYYGYTF
TRBJ1-5 | TRBD1 | NA | TRBV5-6 | TGTGCCAGCAGCCGGTACAGGGGGCGAGGCAATCAGCCCCAGCATTTT | CASSRYRGRGNQPQHF
TRBJ2-2 | NA | NA | TRBV4-2 | TGTGCCAGCAGCCAAGATACGGGCGGCGGGGGGGAGCTGTTTTTT | CASSQDTGGGGELFF
TRBJ2-7 | TRBD2 | NA | TRBV2 | TGTGCCAGCAAAGGGACTAGCGGGATGTACGAGCAGTACTTC | CASKGTSGMYEQYF
TRBJ2-5 | TRBD2 | many | TRBV15 | TGTGCCACCAGCTTAGCGGGAGGGCCTTCGGAGACCCAGTACTTC | CATSLAGGPSETQYF
TRBJ2-7 | TRBD2 | NA | TRBV6-5 | TGTGCCAGCAGTCTGACTAGCGGGAGTTACGAGCAGTACTTC | CASSLTSGSYEQYF
TRBJ2-7 | NA | few | TRBV27 | TGTGCCAGCAGTTCCTCTCTACCCTCCTACGAGCAGTACTTC | CASSSSLPSYEQYF
TRBJ1-4 | NA | NA | TRBV28 | TGTGCCAGCAGGGGGGGAAGAGCTAATGAAAAACTGTTTTTT | CASRGGRANEKLFF
TRBJ2-7 | TRBD2 | NA | TRBV6-5 | TGTGCCAGCAGCCTAACTAGCGGGAGACCCGAGCAGTACTTC | CASSLTSGRPEQYF
TRBJ2-3 | TRBD2 | NA | TRBV30 | TGTGCCTGGAGTCTAGGGCTAGCGGGAATCGCAGATACGCAGTATTTT | CAWSLGLAGIADTQYF
TRBJ2-3 | TRBD1 | NA | TRBV4-1 | TGCGCCAGCAGCCGTAATGGACAGGGGGCAGATACGCAGTATTTT | CASSRNGQGADTQYF
TRBJ1-1 | NA | NA | TRBV2 | TGTGCCAGCAGCCCCAGTTTTCAGTTCCGACCGGATTATGAAGCTTTCTTT | CASSPSFQFRPDYEAFF
TRBJ2-3 | NA | NA | TRBV7-2 | TGTGCCAGCAGCTTAGGTCTAGCGAGGGGGGCGGGTACGCAGTATTTT | CASSLGLARGAGTQYF
TRBJ2-7 | TRBD1 | NA | TRBV7-6 | TGTGCCAGCAGCTTAGGACAGGGGATCTCCTACGAGCAGTACTTC | CASSLGQGISYEQYF
TRBJ2-7 | TRBD2 | NA | TRBV30 | TGTGCCGGAACTCTAGCGGGAGGGTACGAGCAGTACTTC | CAGTLAGGYEQYF
TRBJ2-3 | NA | NA | TRBV4-1 | TGCGCCAGCAGCCAAAGGGTAGGAGGCTTCACAGATACGCAGTATTTT | CASSQRVGGFTDTQYF
TRBJ2-5 | TRBD2 | NA | TRBV28 | TGTGCCAGCAGTGTTGCGGGGGAGGTCAAGACCCAGTACTTC | CASSVAGEVKTQYF
TRBJ1-3 | NA | NA | TRBV5-1 | TGCGCCAGCAGCTTTGGAGCCCCCACCCTCCCTGGAAACACCATATATTTT | CASSFGAPTLPGNTIYF
TRBJ2-3 | TRBD2 | NA | TRBV7-3 | TGTGCCAGCAGCTTAAACGGTGTAGCGGGAGTAGGAGATACGCAGTATTTT | CASSLNGVAGVGDTQYF
TRBJ2-7 | NA | few | TRBV14 | TGTGCCAGCAGCCCCCGGGACACATTCTCCTACGAGCAGTACTTC | CASSPRDTFSYEQYF
TRBJ2-7 | NA | few | TRBV6-5 | TGTGCCAGCAGTTACGGCGCCGGATACGAGCAGTACTTC | CASSYGAGYEQYF
TRBJ2-7 | TRBD2 | NA | TRBV4-2 | TGTGCCAGCAGCCAAAACCGGCTAGCGGCCTACGAGCAGTACTTC | CASSQNRLAAYEQYF
TRBJ2-2 | NA | NA | TRBV7-3 | TGTGCCAGCAGCTTATCGGGACCCGGGGAGCTGTTTTTT | CASSLSGPGELFF
TRBJ2-3 | NA | NA | TRBV15 | TGTGCCACCAGCAGAGATTTTTTACGGCCGATCACAGATACGCAGTATTTT | CATSRDFLRPITDTQYF
TRBJ2-7 | TRBD2 | NA | TRBV19 | TGTGCCAGTAGGAGGGGACTAGCGGGAGGATACGAGCAGTACTTC | CASRRGLAGGYEQYF
TRBJ2-2 | NA | NA | TRBV6-1 | TGTGCCAGCAGTGTAAACAGTGCCAACACCGGGGAGCTGTTTTTT | CASSVNSANTGELFF
TRBJ2-7 | NA | NA | TRBV2 | TGTGCCAGCAGGGGTCGAAGCGGGCAGTACTTC | CASRGRSGQYF
TRBJ2-2 | NA | NA | TRBV5-5 | TGTGCCAGCAGCGCCGGGACAAGAGCCGGGGAGCTGTTTTTT | CASSAGTRAGELFF
TRBJ2-1 | TRBD2 | NA | TRBV14 | TGTGCCAGCAGCCTACGACTAGCGGGGCCTTTGGTGGAGCAGTTCTTC | CASSLRLAGPLVEQFF
TRBJ2-7 | TRBD2 | NA | TRBV7-8 | TGTGCCAGCAGGCGACGGGACTATGACTACGAGCAGTACTTC | CASRRRDYDYEQYF
TRBJ1-2 | NA | NA | TRBV6-5 | TGTGCCAGCAGTTACCTCCTAAACTATGGCTACACCTTC | CASSYLLNYGYTF
TRBJ2-3 | NA | NA | TRBV5-1 | TGCGCCAGCAGCTTGGGGGGAGATACGCAGTATTTT | CASSLGGDTQYF
TRBJ2-3 | TRBD2 | NA | TRBV6-1 | TGTGCCAGCAGTTCCCTAGCGGGTTACACAGATACGCAGTATTTT | CASSSLAGYTDTQYF
TRBJ2-1 | TRBD2 | few | TRBV9 | TGTGCCAGCAGCGTAGAACGGCTAGCGGAGCCGGGGGAGCAGTTCTTC | CASSVERLAEPGEQFF
TRBJ2-6 | TRBD2 | NA | TRBV7-2 | TGTGCCAGCCGCTGGGGACTAGCGGGATCCGGGGCCAACGTCCTGACTTTC | CASRWGLAGSGANVLTF
TRBJ2-7 | NA | NA | TRBV6-5 | TGTGCCAGCAGTTACTCTTCAGTCGCCTACGAGCAGTACTTC | CASSYSSVAYEQYF
TRBJ2-2 | NA | NA | TRBV7-2 | TGTGCCAGCAGCCCGCATTCCGGTTCGAACACCGGGGAGCTGTTTTTT | CASSPHSGSNTGELFF
TRBJ2-7 | NA | few | TRBV5-1 | TGCGCCAGCAGCAGAAACAGGGACTCCTACGAGCAGTACTTC | CASSRNRDSYEQYF
TRBJ1-2 | TRBD1 | NA | TRBV5-5 | TGTGCCAGCTGGACAGGGGATGGCTACACCTTC | CASWTGDGYTF
TRBJ2-7 | TRBD2 | NA | TRBV11-2 | TGTGCCAGCAGCTTGTGGGTCGGGGCTAGCGGGACCTACGAGCAGTACTTC | CASSLWVGASGTYEQYF
TRBJ2-7 | TRBD1 | NA | TRBV30 | TGTGCCCTCTCCAGGGGGACCGCAAGCTCCTACGAGCAGTACTTC | CALSRGTASSYEQYF
TRBJ2-2 | TRBD1 | NA | TRBV30 | TGTGCCTGGCGGAATACAGGGGGAACCGGGGAGCTGTTTTTT | CAWRNTGGTGELFF
TRBJ2-2 | NA | NA | TRBV15 | TGTGCCACCAGCAGAGATAGTTCTAGCGCGTACACCGGGGAGCTGTTTTTT | CATSRDSSSAYTGELFF
TRBJ1-3 | NA | NA | TRBV5-1 | TGCGCCAGCAGCTTGTCCGACTCTGGAAACACCATATATTTT | CASSLSDSGNTIYF
TRBJ1-2 | TRBD1 | NA | TRBV6-5 | TGTGCCAGCAGCCAGGGGGGACCGAACTATGGCTACACCTTC | CASSQGGPNYGYTF
TRBJ1-1 | NA | NA | TRBV11-2 | TGTGCCAGCAGCTCGGCGATCGAAGCTTTCTTT | CASSSAIEAFF
TRBJ2-7 | TRBD2 | NA | TRBV27 | TGTGCCAGCAGTATGACTAGCGGGAAGGGCGAGCAGTACTTC | CASSMTSGKGEQYF
TRBJ2-6 | NA | once | TRBV2 | TGTGCCAGCAGAGGTACGTCTGGGGCCAACGTCCTGACTTTC | CASRGTSGANVLTF
TRBJ2-7 | NA | NA | TRBV7-9 | TGTGCCAGCAGCTCCGGGCTTCCTGGGTCGTACGAGCAGTACTTC | CASSSGLPGSYEQYF
TRBJ2-1 | TRBD1 | NA | TRBV11-2 | TGTGCCAGCAGCTTAGGCCGACAGGGTTACTCCTACAATGAGCAGTTCTTC | CASSLGRQGYSYNEQFF
TRBJ2-7 | NA | NA | TRBV7-9 | TGTGCCAGCAGCTTAGGAGGGCTCGAGCAGTACTTC | CASSLGGLEQYF